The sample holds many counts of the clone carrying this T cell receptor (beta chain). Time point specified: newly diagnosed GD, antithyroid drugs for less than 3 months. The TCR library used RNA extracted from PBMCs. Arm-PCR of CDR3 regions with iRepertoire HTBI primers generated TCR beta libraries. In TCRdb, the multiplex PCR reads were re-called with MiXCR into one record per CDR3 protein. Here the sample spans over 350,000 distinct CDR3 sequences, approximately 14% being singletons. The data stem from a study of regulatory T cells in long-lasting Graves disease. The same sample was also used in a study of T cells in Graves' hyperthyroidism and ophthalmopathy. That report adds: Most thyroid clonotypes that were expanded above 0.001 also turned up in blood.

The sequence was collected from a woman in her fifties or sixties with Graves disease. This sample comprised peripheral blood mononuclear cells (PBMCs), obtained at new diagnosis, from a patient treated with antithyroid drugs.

Written as DNA, the CDR3 is TGTGCCAGCAGCCGAGGTCGAGATACGCAGTATTTT. This encodes CASSRGRDTQYF. This chain uses TRBV3-1 with TRBJ2-3; D unclear. Germline CDR1 is LGHDT and CDR2 is YNNKEL (reference sequence). V dropped 4 bases and J dropped 5 bases, with 7 bases sitting between them. The CDR3 runs to 12 residues.